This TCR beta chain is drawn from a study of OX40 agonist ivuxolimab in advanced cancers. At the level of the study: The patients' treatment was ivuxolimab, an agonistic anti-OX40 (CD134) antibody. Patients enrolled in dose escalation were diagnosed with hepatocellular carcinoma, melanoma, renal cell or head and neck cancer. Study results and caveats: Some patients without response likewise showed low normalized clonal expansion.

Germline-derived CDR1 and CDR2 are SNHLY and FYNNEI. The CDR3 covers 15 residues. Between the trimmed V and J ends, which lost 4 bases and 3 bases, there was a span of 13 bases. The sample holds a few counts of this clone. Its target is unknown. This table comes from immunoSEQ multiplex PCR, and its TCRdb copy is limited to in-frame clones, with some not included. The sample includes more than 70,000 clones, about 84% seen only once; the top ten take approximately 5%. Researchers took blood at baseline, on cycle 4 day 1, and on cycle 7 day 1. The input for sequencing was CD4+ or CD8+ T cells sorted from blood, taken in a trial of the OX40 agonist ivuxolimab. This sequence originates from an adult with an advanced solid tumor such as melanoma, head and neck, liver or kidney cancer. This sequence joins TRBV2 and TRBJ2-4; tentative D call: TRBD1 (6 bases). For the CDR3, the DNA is TGTGCCAGCAGTGCGGACAGCGCCGGCAAAAACATTCAGTACTTC. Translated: CASSADSAGKNIQYF.